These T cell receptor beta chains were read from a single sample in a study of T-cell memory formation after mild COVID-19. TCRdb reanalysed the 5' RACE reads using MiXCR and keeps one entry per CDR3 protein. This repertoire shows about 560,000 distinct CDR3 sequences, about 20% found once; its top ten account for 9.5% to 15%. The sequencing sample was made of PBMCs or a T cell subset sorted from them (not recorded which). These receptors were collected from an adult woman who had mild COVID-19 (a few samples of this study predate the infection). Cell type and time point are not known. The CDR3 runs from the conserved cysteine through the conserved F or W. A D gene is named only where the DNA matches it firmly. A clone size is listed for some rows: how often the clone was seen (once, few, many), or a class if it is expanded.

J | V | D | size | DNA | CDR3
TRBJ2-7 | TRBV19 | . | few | TGTGCCAGTAGTAAAGTCGGGCAAGGCGCCTACGAGCAGTACTTC | CASSKVGQGAYEQYF
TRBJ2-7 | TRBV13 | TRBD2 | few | TGTGCCAGCAGCCCACGGACTAGCCCCCTGAGCGAGCAGTACTTC | CASSPRTSPLSEQYF
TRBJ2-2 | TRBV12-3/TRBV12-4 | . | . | TGTGCCAGCAGCCTGACAGAGAACGGGGAGCTGTTTTTT | CASSLTENGELFF
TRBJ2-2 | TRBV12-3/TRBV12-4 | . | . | TGTGCCAGCAGTTTAATCCCCGTGGGCATAAACACCGGGGAGCTGTTTTTT | CASSLIPVGINTGELFF
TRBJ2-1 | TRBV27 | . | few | TGTGCCAGCAGTTTAAATCCAGGCAATGAGCAGTTCTTC | CASSLNPGNEQFF
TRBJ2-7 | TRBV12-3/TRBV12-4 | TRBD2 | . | TGTGCCAGCAGTAAGAGGGTAGCGGGGTACGAGCAGTACTTC | CASSKRVAGYEQYF
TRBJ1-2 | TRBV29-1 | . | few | TGCAGCGTTATCGCGACAGTTTATGGCTACACCTTC | CSVIATVYGYTF
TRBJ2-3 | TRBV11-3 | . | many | TGTGCCAGCAGCTCGGACACTATAGGGGGTACGCAGTATTTT | CASSSDTIGGTQYF
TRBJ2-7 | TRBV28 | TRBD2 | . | TGTGCCAGCAGTTTAACTAGCGGGGGGTCCCCCTACGAGCAGTACTTC | CASSLTSGGSPYEQYF
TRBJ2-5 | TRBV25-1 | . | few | TGTGCCAGCAGTGAATATTTAGGGCAGGATGCCCAAGAGACCCAGTACTTC | CASSEYLGQDAQETQYF
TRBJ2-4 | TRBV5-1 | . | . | TGCGCCAGCAGCTTGGCGGAGGGCGTTCAGTACTTC | CASSLAEGVQYF
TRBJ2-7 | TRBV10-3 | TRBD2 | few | TGTGCCATCAGTGGGGGTGCTAGCGGTACCCTCGAGCAGTACTTC | CAISGGASGTLEQYF
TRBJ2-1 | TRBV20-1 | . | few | TGCAGTGCTAGAGATGGTGACAGCGGGCCGTACAATGAGCAGTTCTTC | CSARDGDSGPYNEQFF
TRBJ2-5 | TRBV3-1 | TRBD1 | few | TGTGCCAGCAGCCAAGATTCGGTCAGGGGGTACCAAGAGACCCAGTACTTC | CASSQDSVRGYQETQYF
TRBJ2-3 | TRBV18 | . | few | TGTGCCAGCTCACCAAAGACACCACAGGGAGGCACGCAGTATTTT | CASSPKTPQGGTQYF
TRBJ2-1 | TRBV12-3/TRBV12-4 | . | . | TGTGCCAGCAGTTTAACGGATATAAAGCAGTTCTTC | CASSLTDIKQFF